Following are 15 T cell receptor beta chains from one sample sequenced in a study of blood T cells in healthy people across ages. For the second PCR, which ran for about 6 to 11 cycles, a sample-barcoded 5' primer and a J-beta primer mix were used. TCRdb re-analysed the 5' RACE reads in MiXCR, keeping a single row per CDR3 protein. The data contain 550,000 to 650,000 distinct CDR3 sequences, approximately 30% of them singletons. Specimen: blood. These receptors were obtained from a woman older than 75 in good health.

The rearrangement joins TRBV5-5 to TRBJ1-4, with no clear D. The V and J ends lost 2 bases and 3 bases respectively, with 11 bases between them. Germline CDR1 is SGHKS and CDR2 is YYEKEE (reference sequence). The CDR3 covers 15 residues. DNA of the CDR3: TGTGCCAGCAGCTTACTCGGAGCACCTAATGAAAAACTGTTTTTT. Translation gives CASSLLGAPNEKLFF.

A note on this clonotype: At one of its ends the junction is not consistent with the germline gene, which may arise from a read error. V and J are TRBV7-8 and TRBJ2-3, with D maybe TRBD2 (6 bases). CDR3 length: 15 amino acids. Germline CDR1 reads SGHVS; CDR2 reads FQNEAQ. The CDR3 nucleotides are TGTGTCAGCAGCTTAAGGCCTAGCGGCACAGATACGCAGTATTTT. Amino acids: CVSSLRPSGTDTQYF.

The sample holds a few counts of this clonotype. The gene calls are TRBV30 and TRBJ1-1, with 9 bases identical to TRBD1. CDR1 is GTSNPN, CDR2 SVGIG, per germline (reference sequence). V dropped 4 bases and J dropped 5; count of bases not matched to a gene: 11. This CDR3 has 15 amino acids. The CDR3 loop is CAWNNRGQGKTEAFF. As DNA, the CDR3 is TGTGCCTGGAACAACAGGGGGCAGGGGAAAACTGAAGCTTTCTTT.

This clonotype has more than one count but fewer than ten. A read error may be the cause here, since a much bigger clone is one base away. This chain uses TRBV9 with TRBJ2-5; TRBD1 matches 7 bases. V shed 3 bases and J 4 bases; nucleotides not matched to a gene: 6. CDR1 SGDLS and CDR2 YYNGEE come from the germline V gene. The CDR3 totals 14 residues. The CDR3 nucleotides read TGTGCCAGCAGCGCCAGGGACAGCCGAGAGACCCAGTACTTC. It codes for CASSARDSRETQYF.

On this clonotype: Because it lacks the conserved phenylalanine or tryptophan at the end, this CDR3 is likely a read error. This chain joins TRBV20-1 and TRBJ1-1; possible D gene TRBD1, 6 bases. V was trimmed by 1 base and J by 8 bases, leaving 14 bases between them. The CDR3 extends over 13 amino acids. CDR1 and CDR2 (germline): DFQATT, SNEGSKA (reference sequence). CDR3 protein: CSARVWGAAEAFL. Written as DNA, the CDR3 is TGCAGTGCTAGAGTGTGGGGGGCGGCGGAAGCTTTCTTG.

Concerning this clonotype: This could be a read error, since a much larger clone is one nucleotide away. The rearrangement joins TRBV28 to TRBJ2-1; D gene unclear. This CDR3 comprises 12 residues. The germline V gene encodes CDR1 MDHEN and CDR2 SYDVKM. V was pared by 4 bases and J by 4 bases, with 5 bases between. CDR3 loop: CASSSRYNEQFF. The CDR3 DNA is TGTGCCAGCAGTTCCAGGTACAATGAGCAGTTCTTC.

This clonotype was found a few times. V and J are TRBV7-6 and TRBJ2-6; possibly TRBD1 for D (7 bases). The CDR3 contains 19 residues. Trimming took off 8 bases at V and 2 bases at J, with 25 bases between the two ends. CDR1 SGHVS and CDR2 FNYEAQ come from the germline V gene. CDR3 region: CASAKRAGGNTAGANVLTF. For the CDR3, the DNA is TGTGCCAGCGCCAAAAGGGCAGGGGGGAATACAGCTGGGGCCAACGTCCTGACTTTC.

This clonotype was observed at least ten times. V and J are TRBV5-1 and TRBJ2-5; D unclear. CDR3 length: 13 amino acids. Germline-derived CDR1 and CDR2 are SGHRS and YFSETQ. The germline V and J ends were trimmed by 5 bases and 5 bases, with 13 bases remaining between them. In nucleotides, the CDR3 is TGCGCCAGCAGTCGGCTACCCCAGGAGACCCAGTACTTC. Translating gives CASSRLPQETQYF.

This clonotype was detected ten times or more. Here the CDR3 DNA reads TGTGCCAGCAGCTTTAGCGGGCGCTCCTACAATGAGCAGTTCTTC. Translated: CASSFSGRSYNEQFF. The chain uses TRBV7-9 and TRBJ2-1, with TRBD2 identical over 7 bases. Per germline, CDR1 SEHNR and CDR2 FQNEAQ (reference sequence). Trimming at V came to 3 bases and at J to 0 bases, leaving 2 bases not matched to a gene. The CDR3 is 15 residues long. Full variable domain (missing parts from reference TRBV7-9 and TRBJ2-1): DTGVSQNPRHKITKRGQNVTFRCDPISEHNRLYWYRQTLGQGPEFLTYFQNEAQLEKSRLLSDRFSAERPKGSFSTLEIQRTEQGDSAMYLCASSFSGRSYNEQFFGPGTRLTVL.

This clonotype was detected ten times or more. The chain is built from TRBV7-2 and TRBJ2-3, with D possibly being TRBD2 (7 bases). Germline-derived CDR1 and CDR2 are SGHTA and FQGNSA. The CDR3 length is 15 residues. The ends were cut back, 5 bases at V and 2 bases at J, with 14 bases in the middle. The CDR3 DNA reads TGTGCCAGCAGCGACAGCCGGGGGGCCACAGATACGCAGTATTTT. Amino acid sequence: CASSDSRGATDTQYF.

This clonotype was seen ten or more times. The V and J genes are TRBV27 and TRBJ2-7; 7 positions agree with TRBD1. Trimming at V came to 6 bases and at J to 6 bases, leaving 14 bases not matched to a gene. This CDR3 has 15 amino acids. The germline gives CDR1 MNHEY, CDR2 SMNVEV (reference sequence). The CDR3 here is CASSFRTNRGVEQYF. The CDR3 coding sequence is TGTGCCAGCAGCTTCCGGACCAACAGGGGCGTCGAGCAGTACTTC.

This clonotype was recorded at least ten times. This chain links TRBV11-2 with TRBJ1-2; 7 nucleotides line up with TRBD1. The J segment lost 7 bases and the V segment lost 1 base, leaving 3 bases of the junction unmatched. The CDR3 covers 13 residues. CDR1 is SGHAT and CDR2 is FQNNGV in the germline V gene. The CDR3 reads CASSLGDRVGYTF. The CDR3 bases are TGTGCCAGCAGCTTAGGAGACAGGGTTGGCTACACCTTC.

The J gene is TRBJ2-7, the V gene TRBV6-6; D gene unclear. CDR1 is MNHNY and CDR2 is SVGAGI in the germline V gene (reference sequence). The CDR3 has 14 residues. Trimming pared 0 bases from V and 4 bases from J, leaving 10 bases between. DNA of the CDR3: TGTGCCAGCAGTTACTCGACATACACATACGAGCAGTACTTC. Translated: CASSYSTYTYEQYF.

The genes are TRBV5-6 and TRBJ2-4, with D uncertain. V lost 6 bases, J lost 7 bases, and 11 bases lay in between. CDR3 size: 12 residues. Germline V gene data show CDR1 as SGHDT and CDR2 as YYEEEE. The CDR3 sequence: CASNVGSNIQYF. CDR3 sequence (DNA): TGTGCCAGCAACGTCGGAAGCAACATTCAGTACTTC.

V is TRBV18 and J is TRBJ2-2, with D perhaps matching TRBD1 (5 bases). Germline V gene sequence: CDR1 KGHSH, CDR2 LQKENI. The CDR3 covers 15 residues. The V end lost 5 bases, the J end lost 3 bases, and 13 bases lay between the germline ends. This CDR3 is CASSLRQGDTGELFF. Here the CDR3 DNA reads TGTGCCAGCTCATTGCGGCAGGGTGACACCGGGGAGCTGTTTTTT.